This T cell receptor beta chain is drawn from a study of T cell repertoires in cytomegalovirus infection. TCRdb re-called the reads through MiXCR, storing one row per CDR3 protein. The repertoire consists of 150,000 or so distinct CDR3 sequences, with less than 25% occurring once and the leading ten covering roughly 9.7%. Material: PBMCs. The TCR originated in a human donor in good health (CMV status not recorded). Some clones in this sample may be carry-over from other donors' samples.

CDR3 sequence: CASSSVRAGGGHTQYF. The CDR3 DNA reads TGTGCCAGCAGCTCGGTTCGGGCAGGGGGGGGGCATACGCAGTATTTT. The chain carries TRBV7-2 and TRBJ2-3; D may correspond to TRBD1 or TRBD2 (7 bases each). Looked up from germline, CDR1 is SGHTA and CDR2 is FQGNSA. V was trimmed by 4 bases and J by 7 bases, leaving 21 bases between them. The CDR3 is made up of 16 amino acids.